This TCR beta chain was recovered during a study of T-cell memory formation after mild COVID-19. The overall study: Largely, TCR clusters stayed within a single donor.

General study points: Later expanders leaned CD4+, whereas clones that contracted between day 15 and 85 were balanced CD4/CD8. In second-wave clones peaking day 37, SARS-CoV-2 specificity remained unconfirmed.

This clonotype was recorded at least ten times. Its target is not known. A 5'RACE reaction primed in the constant segment made cDNA libraries of TCR alpha and TCR beta, and these carried sample barcodes and UMIs. TCRdb called the 5' RACE reads again in MiXCR, with one record for every CDR3 protein. The sample has approximately 300,000 distinct CDR3 sequences; about a sixth are singletons. The V end was cut by 3 bases, the J end by 0 bases, with 11 bases between. The CDR3 has 15 residues. The V call is TRBV12-3 or TRBV12-4, the J call TRBJ1-1; no clear D. The sequenced material came from PBMCs or a T cell subset sorted from them (not recorded which). This clonotype was sampled from a man in his late teens or twenties who had mild COVID-19 (a few samples of this study predate the infection). Cell type and time point are not known. The CDR3 DNA reads as TGTGCCAGCAGTTTTGGCGGAACACTGAACACTGAAGCTTTCTTT. This translates into CASSFGGTLNTEAFF.